The next 30 T cell receptor beta chains were all read from a single sample in a study of T cell repertoires in cytomegalovirus infection. TCRdb ran MiXCR on the reads and lists one entry per CDR3 protein. This table has approximately 630,000 distinct CDR3 sequences, around 24% appearing once. Material: CD8+ T cells from PBMCs. These receptors all come from a human donor in good health (CMV status not recorded). Some clones in this sample may be carry-over from other donors' samples.

There are a few counts of this clonotype. The chain employs TRBV5-5 and TRBJ2-7, with a weak D call TRBD2 (6 bases). CDR3 length: 19 amino acids. V was cut by 1 base and J by 3 bases, with 26 bases left in between. Germline V CDR1 and CDR2: SGHKS, YYEKEE (reference sequence). The CDR3 sequence is CASSLSGPRRLATFYEQYV. The CDR3 coding sequence is TGTGCCAGCAGCTTGTCCGGGCCAAGGAGGCTAGCGACTTTCTACGAGCAGTACGTC.

V gene TRBV29-1 combines with J gene TRBJ2-1; 11 bases agree with TRBD2. V lost 8 bases to trimming and J lost 6 bases; unmatched junction nucleotides: 6. The length of the CDR3 is 13 residues. From germline, CDR1 is SQVTM and CDR2 ANQGSEA. The CDR3 spells CSLLAGVFNEQFF. Here the CDR3 DNA reads TGCAGCCTACTAGCGGGGGTCTTCAATGAGCAGTTCTTC.

This clonotype was counted only a few times. The chain has TRBV10-3 and TRBJ2-7; weak D call: TRBD1 (5 bases). Looked up from germline, CDR1 is ENHRY and CDR2 is SYGVKD. This CDR3 comprises 12 residues. The V end lost 4 bases, the J end lost 5 bases, and 9 bases lay between the germline ends. The CDR3 sequence: CAISVDSNEQYV. The CDR3 DNA sequence: TGTGCCATCAGTGTTGACAGCAACGAGCAGTACGTC.

The chain combines TRBV20-1 with TRBJ1-2; 9 nucleotides align to TRBD1. The CDR3 runs 18 residues. V lost 6 bases, J lost 6 bases, and 23 bases stayed unmatched. Germline V gene sequence: CDR1 DFQATT, CDR2 SNEGSKA (reference sequence). The CDR3 protein is CSAIQYPGTGLTWDGYTF. The CDR3 region has the DNA TGCAGTGCCATCCAATATCCCGGGACAGGGCTGACGTGGGATGGCTACACCTTC.

The chain uses TRBV12-5 and TRBJ1-2, with D perhaps matching TRBD1 (5 bases). Germline-derived CDR1 and CDR2 are LGHNT and FRNRAP. Trimming took 6 bases from V and 8 from J, leaving 13 bases between them. This CDR3 contains 12 residues. The CDR3 here is CASGGLDGGYTF. The CDR3 bases are TGTGCTAGTGGGGGGCTCGACGGGGGCTACACCTTC.

This clonotype was detected many times. The V gene is TRBV7-9, the J gene TRBJ1-2; possible D gene TRBD1, 6 bases. CDR1 SEHNR and CDR2 FQNEAQ come from the germline V gene (reference sequence). The CDR3 extends over 14 amino acids. Trimming cost V 5 bases and J 3 bases, with 13 bases left between them. The DNA for the CDR3 is TGTGCCAGCAGCATCAAGGGGGAATACTATGGCTACACCTTC. Translating gives CASSIKGEYYGYTF.

The chain joins TRBV7-9 to TRBJ1-1; D is ambiguous. Trimming took off 1 base at V and 11 bases at J, with 5 bases between the two ends. The germline gives CDR1 SEHNR, CDR2 FQNEAQ (reference sequence). This CDR3 is 10 amino acids long. Here the CDR3 DNA reads TGTGCCAGCAGCTTAGTCGGGGCTTTCTTT. This codes for CASSLVGAFF.

Ten or more counts support this clonotype. CDR3 sequence reads: CASSPRTGRAEAFF. Written as DNA, the CDR3 is TGTGCCAGCAGCCCCCGGACAGGGAGGGCTGAAGCTTTCTTT. This chain joins TRBV7-2 and TRBJ1-1, with 8 bases that match TRBD1. The length of the CDR3 is 14 residues. In germline, CDR1 is SGHTA, CDR2 FQGNSA. V lost 5 bases, J lost 6 bases, and 8 bases stayed unmatched. Full variable domain (outside the CDR3, taken from reference TRBV7-2 and TRBJ1-1): GAGVSQSPSNKVTEKGKDVELRCDPISGHTALYWYRQSLGQGLEFLIYFQGNSAPDKSGLPSDRFSAERTGGSVSTLTIQRTQQEDSAVYLCASSPRTGRAEAFFGQGTRLTVV.

This chain connects TRBV29-1 to TRBJ1-1, with D uncertain. This CDR3 is 14 amino acids long. CDR1 and CDR2 from the germline V gene are SQVTM and ANQGSEA. V lost 4 bases to trimming and J lost 6 bases, with 18 bases between them. This CDR3 reads CSVAPGPTASEAFF. The CDR3, as DNA: TGCAGCGTTGCCCCGGGCCCTACCGCGTCTGAAGCTTTCTTT. The entire variable domain, with the rest obtained from reference TRBV29-1 and TRBJ1-1, is as follows: SAVISQKPSRDICQRGTSLTIQCQVDSQVTMMFWYRQQPGQSLTLIATANQGSEATYESGFVIDKFPISRPNLTFSTLTVSNMSPEDSSIYLCSVAPGPTASEAFFGQGTRLTVV.

At least ten counts were recorded for this clonotype. The chain has TRBV7-2 and TRBJ2-7; TRBD1 agrees at 10 bases. Germline-derived CDR1 and CDR2 are SGHTA and FQGNSA. This CDR3 is built from 15 residues. The J segment lost 1 base and the V segment lost 0 bases, leaving 0 bases of the junction unmatched. This chain's CDR3 is CASSLAGQGSYEQYV. For the CDR3, the DNA is TGTGCCAGCAGCTTAGCGGGACAGGGGTCCTACGAGCAGTACGTC.

This chain links TRBV29-1 with TRBJ1-1; D gene uncertain. This CDR3 region has 11 residues. Germline loops: CDR1 SQVTM, CDR2 ANQGSEA. V lost 4 bases and J 4 bases, leaving 7 bases between the germline ends. CDR3 nucleotides: TGCAGCGTTGTGTGGGGCACTGAAGCTTTCTTT. It is translated as CSVVWGTEAFF.

The chain links TRBV28 to TRBJ1-1; the D is unclear. V shed 7 bases and J shed 5 bases, with 14 bases lying between them. CDR1 is MDHEN, CDR2 SYDVKM, per germline. CDR3 length: 13 residues. This chain's CDR3 is CASTPLTLTEAFF. For the CDR3, the DNA is TGTGCCAGCACCCCTCTAACCCTAACTGAAGCTTTCTTT.

Turning to this clonotype: With a much larger clone just one base away, this may be a read error. The rearrangement uses TRBV7-8 and TRBJ2-3, with D perhaps matching TRBD1 (6 bases). CDR1 and CDR2 from the germline V gene are SGHVS and FQNEAQ. The CDR3 is 15 residues long. Trimming took 1 base from V and 1 from J, leaving 9 bases between them. CDR3 sequence: CASSLGTAGTDTQYF. CDR3 nucleotides: TGTGCCAGCAGCTTAGGGACAGCCGGCACAGATACGCAGTATTTT.

This clonotype was seen only a few times. This chain uses TRBV7-6 with TRBJ1-4; possible D gene TRBD1, 6 bases. CDR1 SGHVS and CDR2 FNYEAQ come from the germline V gene. The CDR3 is 13 amino acids. Trimming took off 7 bases at V and 2 bases at J, with 8 bases between the two ends. The CDR3 is CASIQGTNEKLFF. DNA for the CDR3: TGTGCCAGCATCCAGGGGACTAATGAAAAACTGTTTTTT.

This clonotype was counted a few times. V and J are TRBV7-9 and TRBJ1-2, with TRBD1 identical over 7 bases. Germline CDR1 SEHNR, CDR2 FQNEAQ (reference sequence). With 2 bases clipped from V and 4 bases from J, the junction kept 7 bases outside the gene matches. The CDR3 is 15 residues long. CDR3 nucleotide sequence: TGTGCCAGCAGCTTATTTAGGGGGCGGATCTATGGCTACACCTTC. It yields the protein CASSLFRGRIYGYTF.

V gene TRBV14 combines with J gene TRBJ2-2, with 10 bases identical to TRBD2. The junction had 2 bases not matched to a gene; V was cut back by 2 bases and J by 2 bases. This CDR3 is built from 16 residues. Germline CDR1 reads SGHDN; CDR2 reads FVKESK. CDR3 nucleotide sequence: TGTGCCAGCAGCCAACTAGCGGGGGCAAACACCGGGGAGCTGTTTTTT. It is translated as CASSQLAGANTGELFF. Supplemented by reference TRBV14 and TRBJ2-2, the full variable domain reads EAGVTQFPSHSVIEKGQTVTLRCDPISGHDNLYWYRRVMGKEIKFLLHFVKESKQDESGMPNNRFLAERTGGTYSTLKVQPAELEDSGVYFCASSQLAGANTGELFFGEGSRLTVL.

This clonotype was seen only a few times. The chain couples TRBV28 to TRBJ2-1, with TRBD1 as a possible D gene (7 bases). Trimming left V 7 bases short and J 0 bases short, with 16 bases between. CDR1 and CDR2 from the germline V gene are MDHEN and SYDVKM. The CDR3 loop spans 16 amino acids. The CDR3 loop is CASKYQGGGSYNEQFF. The CDR3 bases are TGTGCCAGCAAATATCAGGGGGGAGGCTCCTACAATGAGCAGTTCTTC. Combining the CDR3 with reference TRBV28 and TRBJ2-1 gives the whole variable domain DVKVTQSSRYLVKRTGEKVFLECVQDMDHENMFWYRQDPGLGLRLIYFSYDVKMKEKGDIPEGYSVSREKKERFSLILESASTNQTSMYLCASKYQGGGSYNEQFFGPGTRLTVL.

Concerning this clonotype itself: A read error may explain this, as a much larger clone is one base away. The gene calls are TRBV7-6 and TRBJ2-1; 13 nucleotides agree with TRBD2. After removal of 1 base from V and 6 bases from J, the junction contained 3 bases not matched to a gene. Germline CDR1 SGHVS, CDR2 FNYEAQ. This CDR3 has 16 amino acids. In nucleotides, the CDR3 is TGTGCCAGCAGCTTAGAATGGACTAGCGGGGGCAATGAGCAGTTCTTC. It encodes CASSLEWTSGGNEQFF. Variable domain in full (rest from reference TRBV7-6 and TRBJ2-1): GAGVSQSPRYKVTKRGQDVALRCDPISGHVSLYWYRQALGQGPEFLTYFNYEAQQDKSGLPNDRFSAERPEGSISTLTIQRTEQRDSAMYRCASSLEWTSGGNEQFFGPGTRLTVL.

This sequence joins TRBV29-1 and TRBJ1-2; D not resolved. The CDR3 spans 14 residues. The germline gives CDR1 SQVTM, CDR2 ANQGSEA. Trimming removed 4 bases from V and 6 bases from J, with 18 bases in between. This CDR3 is CSVAQPAYWDGYTF. The DNA of the CDR3 is TGCAGCGTTGCACAGCCTGCCTATTGGGATGGCTACACCTTC.

Comments on this clonotype: One end of the junction fails to match germline, which may point to a read error. CDR3 in amino acids: CANSLEGTEAFF. CDR3 nucleotide sequence: TGTGCCAACAGCCTCGAGGGTACTGAAGCTTTCTTT. The chain is built from TRBV7-3 and TRBJ1-1, with unresolved D. In germline, CDR1 is SGHTA, CDR2 FQGTGA. The CDR3 runs to 12 residues.

Of note for this clonotype: A much larger clone is a single base away; this may be a read error. The V and J genes are TRBV7-3 and TRBJ2-2, with unresolved D. V was cut by 2 bases and J by 10 bases, with 8 bases left in between. The germline V gene has CDR1 SGHTA and CDR2 FQGTGA. The CDR3 loop spans 12 amino acids. CDR3 amino acids: CASSLHLVELFF. CDR3 nucleotide sequence: TGTGCCAGCAGCTTACATCTCGTGGAGCTGTTTTTT.

This clonotype appeared a few times. The chain employs TRBV12-3 or TRBV12-4 and TRBJ1-2, with 12 nucleotides matching TRBD1. The junction had 8 bases not matched to a gene; V was cut back by 4 bases and J by 2 bases. The CDR3 has 17 amino acids. In DNA form, the CDR3 reads TGTGCCAGCAGTTCACCGGGACAGGGGGCGCGGAACTATGGCTACACCTTC. It yields the protein CASSSPGQGARNYGYTF.

On this clonotype itself: The conserved closing phenylalanine or tryptophan is absent in this CDR3, likely reflecting a read error. The rearrangement joins TRBV11-2 to TRBJ1-2; D is undetermined. CDR1 is SGHAT, CDR2 FQNNGV, per germline. The ends were cut back, 0 bases at V and 5 bases at J, with 13 bases in the middle. CDR3 length: 15 residues. This CDR3 reads CASSLDLGSNYGYTL. CDR3 sequence (DNA): TGTGCCAGCAGCTTAGATCTGGGCAGTAATTATGGCTACACCTTG.

This clonotype appeared a few times. DNA for the CDR3: TGCGCCAGCAGCCAAGCCATCCCGACAGGACGTCAGGGCTACACCTTC. Protein: CASSQAIPTGRQGYTF. The V and J genes are TRBV4-1 and TRBJ1-2; TRBD1 might be the D (6 bases). Germline loops: CDR1 MGHRA, CDR2 YSYEKL. This CDR3 region has 16 residues. The V and J ends lost 1 base and 8 bases respectively, with 20 bases between them.

This clonotype has a handful of counts. J is TRBJ1-1 and V is TRBV14; TRBD1 is a possible D gene (5 bases). CDR3 length: 14 amino acids. Germline CDR1 is SGHDN and CDR2 is FVKESK. Deletions cut 2 bases from V and 4 bases from J, with 11 bases between. DNA for the CDR3: TGTGCCAGCAGCCAATATGAGAGGGGCACTGAAGCTTTCTTT. It codes for CASSQYERGTEAFF.

There are a few counts of this clonotype. The chain combines TRBV7-9 with TRBJ2-3; either TRBD1 or TRBD2 may fit D (5 bases each). The CDR3 has 17 amino acids. The V end was cut by 5 bases, the J end by 0 bases, with 18 bases between. Germline V gene lookup returns CDR1 SEHNR and CDR2 FQNEAQ (reference sequence). The CDR3 region is CASSPRDGYTSTDTQYF. For the CDR3, the DNA is TGTGCCAGCAGCCCCCGGGACGGATACACTAGCACAGATACGCAGTATTTT.

This chain uses TRBV7-9 with TRBJ2-7; D assignment may be TRBD1 or TRBD2 (5 bases each). This CDR3 has 16 residues. V lost 1 base to trimming and J lost 4 bases, with 17 bases between them. Looked up from germline, CDR1 is SEHNR and CDR2 is FQNEAQ (reference sequence). The CDR3 region has the DNA TGTGCCAGCAGCTTAGAACCCTCAGGGAGAGATTACGAGCAGTACGTC. Amino acids: CASSLEPSGRDYEQYV.

This clonotype appeared a few times. V usage is TRBV7-2 and J usage is TRBJ2-7, with TRBD1 matching 12 bases. This CDR3 spans 16 amino acids. V lost 5 bases to trimming and J lost 5 bases; unmatched junction nucleotides: 10. Germline assignment: CDR1 SGHTA and CDR2 FQGNSA. The CDR3 DNA follows: TGTGCCAGCAGCCTTGGGACAGGGGGCATTTGGAACGAGCAGTACTTC. Amino acids: CASSLGTGGIWNEQYF.

The chain joins TRBV29-1 to TRBJ2-7; D call uncertain. The V end lost 6 bases, the J end lost 0 bases, and 12 bases lay between the germline ends. This CDR3 is built from 13 residues. Germline V CDR1 and CDR2: SQVTM, ANQGSEA. CDR3 amino acids: CSVADNNSYEQYF. The CDR3, as DNA: TGCAGCGTGGCTGATAACAACTCCTACGAGCAGTACTTC.

This clonotype was detected only a few times. The rearrangement links TRBV4-1 to TRBJ2-5; 8 bases align to TRBD2. The CDR3 length is 15 residues. V lost 5 bases to trimming and J lost 5 bases; unmatched junction nucleotides: 10. From germline, CDR1 is MGHRA and CDR2 YSYEKL. CDR3 sequence reads: CASSEDGGAGETQYF. The DNA for the CDR3 is TGCGCCAGCAGCGAGGACGGGGGGGCAGGGGAGACCCAGTACTTC.